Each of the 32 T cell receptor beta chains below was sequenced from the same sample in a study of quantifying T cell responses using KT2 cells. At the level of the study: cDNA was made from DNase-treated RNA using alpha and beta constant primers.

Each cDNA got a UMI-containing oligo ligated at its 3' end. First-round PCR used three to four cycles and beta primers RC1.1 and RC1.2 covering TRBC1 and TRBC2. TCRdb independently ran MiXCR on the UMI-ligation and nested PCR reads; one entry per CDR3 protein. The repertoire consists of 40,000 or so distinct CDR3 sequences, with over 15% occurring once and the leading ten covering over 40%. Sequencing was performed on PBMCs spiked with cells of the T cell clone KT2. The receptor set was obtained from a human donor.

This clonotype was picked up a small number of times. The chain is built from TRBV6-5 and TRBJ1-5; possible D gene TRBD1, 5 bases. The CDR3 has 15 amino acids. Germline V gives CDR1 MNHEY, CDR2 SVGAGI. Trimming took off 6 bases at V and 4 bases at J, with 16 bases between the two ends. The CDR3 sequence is CASSRRRDSNQPQHF. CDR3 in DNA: TGTGCCAGCAGCCGGAGGCGGGACTCGAATCAGCCCCAGCATTTT.

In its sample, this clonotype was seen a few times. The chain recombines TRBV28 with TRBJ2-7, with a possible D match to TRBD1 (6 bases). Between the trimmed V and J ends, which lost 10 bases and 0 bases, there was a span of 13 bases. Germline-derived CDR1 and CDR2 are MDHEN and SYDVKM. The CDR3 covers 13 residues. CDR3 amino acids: CATGPGHSYEQYF. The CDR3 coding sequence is TGTGCCACGGGACCGGGACACTCCTACGAGCAGTACTTC.

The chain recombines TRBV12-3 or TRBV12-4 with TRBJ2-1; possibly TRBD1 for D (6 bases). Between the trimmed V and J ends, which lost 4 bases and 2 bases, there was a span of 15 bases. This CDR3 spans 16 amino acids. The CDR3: CASSSSWGLAYNEQFF. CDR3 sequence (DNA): TGTGCCAGCAGTTCATCCTGGGGGCTAGCCTACAATGAGCAGTTCTTC.

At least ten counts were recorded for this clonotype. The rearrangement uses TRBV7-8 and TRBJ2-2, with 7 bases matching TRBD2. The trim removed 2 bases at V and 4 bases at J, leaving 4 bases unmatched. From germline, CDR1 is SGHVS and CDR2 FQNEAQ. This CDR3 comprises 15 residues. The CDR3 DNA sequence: TGTGCCAGCAGCTTACTAGCGGTTACCACCGGGGAGCTGTTTTTT. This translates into CASSLLAVTTGELFF. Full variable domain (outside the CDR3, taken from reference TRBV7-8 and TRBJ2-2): GAGVSQSPRYKVAKRGQDVALRCDPISGHVSLFWYQQALGQGPEFLTYFQNEAQLDKSGLPSDRFFAERPEGSVSTLKIQRTQQEDSAVYLCASSLLAVTTGELFFGEGSRLTVL.

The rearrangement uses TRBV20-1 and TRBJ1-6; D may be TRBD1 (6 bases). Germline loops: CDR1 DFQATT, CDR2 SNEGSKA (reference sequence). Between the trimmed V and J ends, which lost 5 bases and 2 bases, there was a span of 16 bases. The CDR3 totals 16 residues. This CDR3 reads CSARTRGAPYNSPLHF. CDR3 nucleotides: TGCAGTGCTCGAACAAGGGGGGCCCCCTATAATTCACCCCTCCACTTT.

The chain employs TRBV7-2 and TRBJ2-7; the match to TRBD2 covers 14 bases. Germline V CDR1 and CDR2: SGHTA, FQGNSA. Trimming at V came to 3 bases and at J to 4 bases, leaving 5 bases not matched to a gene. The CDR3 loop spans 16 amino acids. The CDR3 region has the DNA TGTGCCAGCAGCTTTCCCGGGACTAGCGGGAGTTACGAGCAGTACTTC. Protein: CASSFPGTSGSYEQYF.

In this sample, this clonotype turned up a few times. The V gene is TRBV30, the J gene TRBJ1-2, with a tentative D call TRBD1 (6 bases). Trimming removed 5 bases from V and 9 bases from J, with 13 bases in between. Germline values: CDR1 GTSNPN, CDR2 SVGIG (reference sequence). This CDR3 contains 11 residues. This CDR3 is CAWGQIPRYTF. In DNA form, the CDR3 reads TGTGCCTGGGGACAGATACCCCGCTACACCTTC.

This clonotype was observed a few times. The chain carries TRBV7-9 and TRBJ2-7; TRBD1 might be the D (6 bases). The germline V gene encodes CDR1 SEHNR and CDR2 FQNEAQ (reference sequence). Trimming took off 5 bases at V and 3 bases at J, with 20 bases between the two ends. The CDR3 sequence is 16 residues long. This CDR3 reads CASSNPNAAGDYEQYF. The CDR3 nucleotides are TGTGCCAGCAGCAACCCCAACGCCGCAGGGGACTACGAGCAGTACTTC.

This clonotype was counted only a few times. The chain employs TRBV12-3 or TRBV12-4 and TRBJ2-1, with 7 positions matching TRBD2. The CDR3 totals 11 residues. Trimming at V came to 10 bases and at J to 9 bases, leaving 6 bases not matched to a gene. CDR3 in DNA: TGTGCCACCACTTGGGGGGGTGAGCAGTTCTTC. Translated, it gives CATTWGGEQFF.

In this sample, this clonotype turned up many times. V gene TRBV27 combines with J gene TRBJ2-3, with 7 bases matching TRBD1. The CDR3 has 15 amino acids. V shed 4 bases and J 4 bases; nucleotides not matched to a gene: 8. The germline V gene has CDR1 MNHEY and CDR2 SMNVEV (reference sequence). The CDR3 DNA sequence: TGTGCCAGCAGTTCACAGGGGCCGCGAGCAGATACGCAGTATTTT. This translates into CASSSQGPRADTQYF.

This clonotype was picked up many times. As DNA, the CDR3 is TGTGCCAGTAGTACCCCTAGCCATGGAGAAGTCGATGAGCAGTTCTTC. Residues: CASSTPSHGEVDEQFF. The gene calls are TRBV19 and TRBJ2-1; D might be TRBD2 (5 bases). Trimming took off 4 bases at V and 8 bases at J, with 21 bases between the two ends. Germline V CDR1 and CDR2: LNHDA, SQIVND (reference sequence). The CDR3 loop spans 16 amino acids.

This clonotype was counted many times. This chain's CDR3 is CATIPTSGSSYNEQFF. The CDR3 region has the DNA TGCGCCACCATCCCGACTAGCGGGAGCTCCTACAATGAGCAGTTCTTC. The V and J genes are TRBV10-2 and TRBJ2-1, with 12 nucleotides matching TRBD2. The CDR3 has 16 amino acids. Germline assignment: CDR1 WSHSY and CDR2 SAAADI. Unmatched junction bases numbered 7, after V lost 10 bases and J lost 0 bases.

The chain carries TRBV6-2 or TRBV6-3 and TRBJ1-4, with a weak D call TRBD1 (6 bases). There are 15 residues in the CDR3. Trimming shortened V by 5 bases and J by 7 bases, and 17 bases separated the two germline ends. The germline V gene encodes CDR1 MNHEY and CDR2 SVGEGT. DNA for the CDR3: TGTGCCAGCAGTCTTCAGGGGACGACGGGTGAAAAACTGTTTTTT. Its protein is CASSLQGTTGEKLFF.

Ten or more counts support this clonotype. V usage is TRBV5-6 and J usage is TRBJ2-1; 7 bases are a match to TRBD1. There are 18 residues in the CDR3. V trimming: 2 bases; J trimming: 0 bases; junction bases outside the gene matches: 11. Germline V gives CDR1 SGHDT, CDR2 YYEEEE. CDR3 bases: TGTGCCAGCAGCTTCCCCTTTCTTGACAGGGACTCCTACAATGAGCAGTTCTTC. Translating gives CASSFPFLDRDSYNEQFF.

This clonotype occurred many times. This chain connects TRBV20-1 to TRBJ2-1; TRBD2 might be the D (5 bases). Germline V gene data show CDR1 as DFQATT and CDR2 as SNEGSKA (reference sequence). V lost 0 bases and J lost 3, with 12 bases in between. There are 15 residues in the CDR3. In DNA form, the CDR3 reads TGCAGTGCTAGAGATCTCAAACTAGACTACAATGAGCAGTTCTTC. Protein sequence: CSARDLKLDYNEQFF.

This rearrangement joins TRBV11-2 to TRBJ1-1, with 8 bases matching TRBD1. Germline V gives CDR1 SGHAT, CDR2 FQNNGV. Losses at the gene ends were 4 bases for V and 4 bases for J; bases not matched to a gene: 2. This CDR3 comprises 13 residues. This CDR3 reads CASSSQGGTEAFF. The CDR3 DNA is TGTGCCAGCAGCTCACAGGGGGGCACTGAAGCTTTCTTT.

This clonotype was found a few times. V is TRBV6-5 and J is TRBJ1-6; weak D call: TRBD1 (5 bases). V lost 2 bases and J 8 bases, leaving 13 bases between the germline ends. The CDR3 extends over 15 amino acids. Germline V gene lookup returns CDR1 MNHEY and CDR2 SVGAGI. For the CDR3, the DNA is TGTGCCAGCAGTTACGAGCGGGGCCGGTATTCACCCCTCCACTTT. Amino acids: CASSYERGRYSPLHF.

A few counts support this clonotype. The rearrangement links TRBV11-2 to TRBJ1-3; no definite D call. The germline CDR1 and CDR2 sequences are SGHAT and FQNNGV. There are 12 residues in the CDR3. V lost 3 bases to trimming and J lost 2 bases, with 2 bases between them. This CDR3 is CASSFTGNTIYF. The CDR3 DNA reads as TGTGCCAGCAGCTTCACTGGAAACACCATATATTTT.

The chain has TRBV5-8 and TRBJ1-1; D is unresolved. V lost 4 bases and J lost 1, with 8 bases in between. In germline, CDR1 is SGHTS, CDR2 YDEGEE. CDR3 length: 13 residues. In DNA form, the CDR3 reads TGTGCCAGCAGCCCTACATGGAACACTGAAGCTTTCTTT. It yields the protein CASSPTWNTEAFF.

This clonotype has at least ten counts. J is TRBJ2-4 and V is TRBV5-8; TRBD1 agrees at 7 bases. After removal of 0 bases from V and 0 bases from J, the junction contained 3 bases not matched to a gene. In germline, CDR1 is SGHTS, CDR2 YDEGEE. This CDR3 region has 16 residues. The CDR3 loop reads CASSLGDSLAKNIQYF. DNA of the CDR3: TGTGCCAGCAGCTTGGGGGACAGTCTAGCCAAAAACATTCAGTACTTC.

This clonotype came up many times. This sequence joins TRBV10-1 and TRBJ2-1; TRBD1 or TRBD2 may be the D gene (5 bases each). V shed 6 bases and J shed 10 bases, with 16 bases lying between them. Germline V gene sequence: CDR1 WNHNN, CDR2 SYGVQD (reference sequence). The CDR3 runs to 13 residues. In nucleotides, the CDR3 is TGCGCCAGCAGCCACTCCCGGGACCTGGAGCAGTTCTTC. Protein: CASSHSRDLEQFF.

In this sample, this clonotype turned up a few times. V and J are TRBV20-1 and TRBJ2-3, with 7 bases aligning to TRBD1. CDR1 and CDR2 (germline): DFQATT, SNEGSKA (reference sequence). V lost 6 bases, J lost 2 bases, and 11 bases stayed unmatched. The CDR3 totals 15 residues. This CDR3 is CSAPSTGQTTDTQYF. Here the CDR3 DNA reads TGCAGTGCGCCATCCACGGGACAGACCACAGATACGCAGTATTTT.

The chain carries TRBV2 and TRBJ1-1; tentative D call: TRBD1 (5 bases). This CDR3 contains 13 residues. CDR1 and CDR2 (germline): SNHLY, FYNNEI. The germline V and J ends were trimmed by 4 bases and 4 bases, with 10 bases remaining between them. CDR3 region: CASSGVGGTEAFF. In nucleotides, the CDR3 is TGTGCCAGCAGTGGGGTTGGGGGCACTGAAGCTTTCTTT.

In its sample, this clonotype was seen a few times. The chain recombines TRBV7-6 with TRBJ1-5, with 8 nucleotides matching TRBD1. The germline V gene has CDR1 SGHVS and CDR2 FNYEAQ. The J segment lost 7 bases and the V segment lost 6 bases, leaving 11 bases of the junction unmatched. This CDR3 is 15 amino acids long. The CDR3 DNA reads TGTGCCAGCAGTTCATCCGCAGGGGGCGGCCAGCCCCAGCATTTT. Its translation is CASSSSAGGGQPQHF.

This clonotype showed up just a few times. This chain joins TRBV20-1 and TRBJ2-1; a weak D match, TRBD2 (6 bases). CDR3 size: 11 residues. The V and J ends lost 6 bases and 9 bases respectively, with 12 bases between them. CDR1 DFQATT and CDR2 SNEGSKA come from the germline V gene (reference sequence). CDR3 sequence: CSAISSAEQFF. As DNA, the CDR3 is TGCAGTGCCATCTCTAGCGCTGAGCAGTTCTTC.

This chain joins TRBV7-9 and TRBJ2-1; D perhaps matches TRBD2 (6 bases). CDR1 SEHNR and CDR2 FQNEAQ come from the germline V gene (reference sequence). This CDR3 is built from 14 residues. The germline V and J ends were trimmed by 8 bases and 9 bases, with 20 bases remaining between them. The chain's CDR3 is CASASLGGAVEQFF. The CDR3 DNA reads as TGTGCCAGCGCCTCTCTGGGGGGAGCGGTTGAGCAGTTCTTC.

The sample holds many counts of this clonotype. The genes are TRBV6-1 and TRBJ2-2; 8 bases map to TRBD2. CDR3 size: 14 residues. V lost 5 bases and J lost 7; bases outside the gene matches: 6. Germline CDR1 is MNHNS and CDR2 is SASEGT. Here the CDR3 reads CASSRGGAIGELFF. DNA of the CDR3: TGTGCCAGCAGTCGGGGGGGGGCGATCGGGGAGCTGTTTTTT.

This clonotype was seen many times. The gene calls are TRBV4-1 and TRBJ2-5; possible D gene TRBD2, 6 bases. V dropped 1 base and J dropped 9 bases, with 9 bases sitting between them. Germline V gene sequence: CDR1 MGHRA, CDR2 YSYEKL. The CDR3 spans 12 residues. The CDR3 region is CASSQGTGAQYF. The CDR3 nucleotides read TGCGCCAGCAGCCAAGGCACGGGGGCCCAGTACTTC.

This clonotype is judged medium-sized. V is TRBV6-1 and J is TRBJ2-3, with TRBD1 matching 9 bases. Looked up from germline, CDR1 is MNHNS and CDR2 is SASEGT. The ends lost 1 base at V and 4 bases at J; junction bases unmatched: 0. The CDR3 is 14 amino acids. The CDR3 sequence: CASSEGTGADTQYF. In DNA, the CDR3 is TGTGCCAGCAGTGAAGGGACAGGGGCAGATACGCAGTATTTT.

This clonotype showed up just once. The CDR3 bases are TGTGCCAGCAGTTTATTCGGGACTAGTAAAGGGGCCTTCTACGAGCAGTACTTC. Protein: CASSLFGTSKGAFYEQYF. The chain joins TRBV27 to TRBJ2-7; 8 bases are shared with TRBD2. CDR3 length: 18 residues. Germline loops: CDR1 MNHEY, CDR2 SMNVEV (reference sequence). The V gene end was trimmed by 1 base and the J gene end by 3 bases; junction bases not matched to a gene: 14.

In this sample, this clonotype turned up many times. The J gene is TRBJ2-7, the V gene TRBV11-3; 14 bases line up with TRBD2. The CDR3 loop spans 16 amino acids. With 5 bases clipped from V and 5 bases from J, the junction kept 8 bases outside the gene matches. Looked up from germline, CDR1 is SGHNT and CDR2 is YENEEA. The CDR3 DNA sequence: TGTGCCAGCAGCGGAAGACCGGGACTAGCGGGAGACGAGCAGTACTTC. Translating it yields CASSGRPGLAGDEQYF.

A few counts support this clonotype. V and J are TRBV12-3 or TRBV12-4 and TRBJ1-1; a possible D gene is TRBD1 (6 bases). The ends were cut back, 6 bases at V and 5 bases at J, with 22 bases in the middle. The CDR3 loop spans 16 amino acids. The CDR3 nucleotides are TGTGCCAGCAGCTACCCCAGTACAGGGATGGGTACTGAAGCTTTCTTT. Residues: CASSYPSTGMGTEAFF.